One and the same sample provided the 31 T cell receptor beta chains below, sequenced in a study of blood T cell repertoires in COVID-19. Only in-frame clones appear in the TCRdb table, and some are missing; sequencing was by immunoSEQ multiplex PCR. The table includes approximately 38,000 clones, 85% to 90% detected once. The sequencing input was peripheral blood. The receptors derive from a woman aged 65 to 85 with active COVID-19.

The chain couples TRBV11-2 to TRBJ2-1, with D perhaps TRBD1 (6 bases). The germline V and J ends were trimmed by 3 bases and 5 bases, with 8 bases remaining between them. Germline V gene sequence: CDR1 SGHAT, CDR2 FQNNGV. The CDR3 has 13 amino acids. The CDR3 nucleotides read TGTGCCAGCAGCTTGGACAGAAACAATGAGCAGTTCTTC. It specifies CASSLDRNNEQFF.

This rearrangement joins TRBV6-5 to TRBJ1-1, with 9 positions matching TRBD1. The CDR3 is 15 residues long. V gave up 8 bases and J gave up 1 base; unmatched junction bases: 8. Germline V gene sequence: CDR1 MNHEY, CDR2 SVGAGI. This CDR3 is CASVLSQGANTEAFF. Written as DNA, the CDR3 is TGTGCCAGCGTATTGTCACAGGGGGCGAACACTGAAGCTTTCTTT.

J is TRBJ1-2 and V is TRBV5-8; perhaps TRBD1 as D (5 bases). Trimming removed 1 base from V and 7 bases from J, with 8 bases in between. This CDR3 is 12 amino acids long. CDR1 and CDR2 (germline): SGHTS, YDEGEE. This CDR3 is CASSLRGFGYTF. CDR3 nucleotides: TGTGCCAGCAGCTTGCGGGGGTTTGGCTACACCTTC.

This clone appeared once. V is TRBV4-3 and J is TRBJ2-3; 8 bases are shared with TRBD1. This CDR3 region has 15 residues. With V trimmed by 4 bases and J by 4 bases, 7 bases remained unmatched. Germline V gene sequence: CDR1 LGHNA, CDR2 YSLEER. The CDR3 sequence is CASSLGTGGSDTQYF. CDR3 sequence (DNA): TGCGCCAGCAGCCTCGGGACAGGCGGTTCAGATACGCAGTATTTT.

This chain joins TRBV7-9 and TRBJ1-2; 7 bases are shared with TRBD1. V lost 0 bases to trimming and J lost 4 bases; unmatched junction nucleotides: 11. The CDR3 spans 17 residues. The germline gives CDR1 SEHNR, CDR2 FQNEAQ (reference sequence). The CDR3 DNA follows: TGTGCCAGCAGCTTAGCTTCCGACAGGGCCACATTCTATGGCTACACCTTC. It specifies CASSLASDRATFYGYTF.

By its share, this clone is medium-sized (0.01 to 0.1%). The chain is built from TRBV15 and TRBJ1-6; 8 bases line up with TRBD1. In germline, CDR1 is LNHNV, CDR2 YYDKDF (reference sequence). V gave up 4 bases and J gave up 5 bases; unmatched junction bases: 1. The CDR3 covers 14 residues. CDR3 sequence (DNA): TGTGCCACCAGCATGGACAGGGATAATTCACCCCTCCACTTT. It specifies CATSMDRDNSPLHF.

This clone was seen a handful of times. The chain joins TRBV10-3 to TRBJ2-7; 7 bases are a match to TRBD2. Trimming at V came to 0 bases and at J to 4 bases, leaving 6 bases not matched to a gene. The CDR3 extends over 15 amino acids. Germline V lookup: CDR1 ENHRY, CDR2 SYGVKD. In nucleotides, the CDR3 is TGTGCCATCAGTGAGTCGAGGGCTAGCGGTTACGAGCAGTACTTC. Its translation is CAISESRASGYEQYF.

The chain uses TRBV2 and TRBJ2-7; 9 bases align to TRBD1. The length of the CDR3 is 15 residues. Germline CDR1 reads SNHLY; CDR2 reads FYNNEI. V gave up 4 bases and J gave up 4 bases; unmatched junction bases: 8. This CDR3 is CASSVTQGAGYEQYF. In nucleotides, the CDR3 is TGTGCCAGCAGTGTCACACAGGGGGCGGGGTACGAGCAGTACTTC.

The chain links TRBV4-3 to TRBJ2-5; possible D gene TRBD1, 6 bases. This CDR3 has 16 residues. Germline assignment: CDR1 LGHNA and CDR2 YSLEER. V shed 0 bases and J shed 5 bases, with 16 bases lying between them. For the CDR3, the DNA is TGCGCCAGCAGCCAAGATAAAGGGGGAAGGGGGGAGACCCAGTACTTC. Translating gives CASSQDKGGRGETQYF.

This clone has just a few counts. The chain couples TRBV5-1 to TRBJ2-3; tentatively, D is TRBD2 (5 bases). The CDR3 consists of 13 residues. CDR1 is SGHRS, CDR2 YFSETQ, per germline. Trimming took off 7 bases at V and 1 base at J, with 10 bases between the two ends. Here the CDR3 reads CASWTGGTDTQYF. The CDR3 bases are TGCGCCAGCTGGACTGGCGGCACAGATACGCAGTATTTT.

The chain recombines TRBV29-1 with TRBJ2-7, with TRBD1 as a possible D gene (6 bases). Deletions cut 7 bases from V and 2 bases from J, with 12 bases between. The CDR3 consists of 12 residues. Germline loops: CDR1 SQVTM, CDR2 ANQGSEA. The CDR3 DNA is TGCAGCGCAAGACAGGAGACCTACGAGCAGTACTTC. It encodes CSARQETYEQYF.

The rearrangement joins TRBV7-3 to TRBJ2-1, with TRBD2 matching 15 bases. The CDR3 has 15 amino acids. The V segment lost 6 bases and the J segment 8 bases; nucleotides outside the gene matches: 5. CDR1 and CDR2 from the germline V gene are SGHTA and FQGTGA. CDR3 loop: CASSRTSGGAYEQFF. DNA of the CDR3: TGTGCCAGCAGTCGGACTAGCGGGGGGGCGTATGAGCAGTTCTTC.

V and J are TRBV27 and TRBJ1-1, with no clear D. Trimming took 1 base from V and 5 from J, leaving 8 bases between them. The CDR3 totals 13 residues. CDR1 MNHEY and CDR2 SMNVEV come from the germline V gene (reference sequence). The DNA of the CDR3 is TGTGCCAGCAGTTTATTTGGAGGGACTGAAGCTTTCTTT. This translates into CASSLFGGTEAFF.

This clone was seen only a few times. The chain is built from TRBV6-1 and TRBJ2-7; D is ambiguous. This CDR3 is built from 11 residues. V lost 3 bases, J lost 4 bases, and 4 bases lay in between. Per germline, CDR1 MNHNS and CDR2 SASEGT. DNA for the CDR3: TGTGCCAGCAGTGATATTTACGAGCAGTACTTC. Amino acid sequence: CASSDIYEQYF.

The genes are TRBV30 and TRBJ2-3, with a possible D match to TRBD2 (6 bases). Trimming removed 4 bases at V and 2 bases at J, with 16 bases between. The CDR3 sequence is 15 residues long. CDR1 and CDR2 from the germline V gene are GTSNPN and SVGIG (reference sequence). The CDR3 DNA follows: TGTGCCTGGACCCACCCCGGGACTGTCACAGATACGCAGTATTTT. Amino acids: CAWTHPGTVTDTQYF. The variable domain in full, completed from reference TRBV30 and TRBJ2-3, reads SQTIHQWPATLVQPVGSPLSLECTVEGTSNPNLYWYRQAAGRGLQLLFYSVGIGQISSEVPQNLSASRPQDRQFILSSKKLLLSDSGFYLCAWTHPGTVTDTQYFGPGTRLTVL.

This rearrangement joins TRBV11-3 to TRBJ2-5; D unresolved. Germline assignment: CDR1 SGHNT and CDR2 YENEEA. V lost 5 bases and J 1 base, leaving 8 bases between the germline ends. The CDR3 runs to 13 residues. The CDR3 nucleotides are TGTGCCAGCAGCATCGGGTTCCAAGAGACCCAGTACTTC. Its protein is CASSIGFQETQYF. Full variable domain (missing parts from reference TRBV11-3 and TRBJ2-5): EAGVVQSPRYKIIEKKQPVAFWCNPISGHNTLYWYLQNLGQGPELLIRYENEEAVDDSQLPKDRFSAERLKGVDSTLKIQPAELGDSAVYLCASSIGFQETQYFGPGTRLLVL.

The rearrangement joins TRBV3-1 (or the pseudogene TRBV3-2) to TRBJ2-7, with D possibly TRBD2 on 5 matching bases. In germline, CDR1 is LGHDT, CDR2 YNNKEL (reference sequence). CDR3 size: 14 residues. Trimming took off 5 bases at V and 2 bases at J, with 13 bases between the two ends. The CDR3 region has the DNA TGTGCCAGCAGCGGAGGTTCCAAACCCTACGAGCAGTACTTC. As protein: CASSGGSKPYEQYF.

The genes are TRBV3-1 (or the pseudogene TRBV3-2) and TRBJ2-7, with D possibly matching TRBD2 (5 bases). The CDR3 is 13 amino acids. Trimming removed 4 bases from V and 0 bases from J, with 7 bases in between. Germline-derived CDR1 and CDR2 are LGHDT and YNNKEL (reference sequence). CDR3 bases: TGTGCCAGCAGCCCCGACTACTCCTACGAGCAGTACTTC. It is translated as CASSPDYSYEQYF.

The CDR3 loop reads CASSFGDSSTDTQYF. CDR3 in DNA: TGCGCCAGCAGCTTTGGCGACTCTAGCACAGATACGCAGTATTTT. The chain links TRBV5-1 to TRBJ2-3; D remains unclear. The CDR3 runs to 15 residues. The V end was cut by 2 bases, the J end by 0 bases, with 10 bases between. Per the germline V gene, CDR1 is SGHRS and CDR2 is YFSETQ.

The chain links TRBV7-2 to TRBJ2-3; 9 nucleotides align to TRBD1. Germline V gene data show CDR1 as SGHTA and CDR2 as FQGNSA. The CDR3 contains 19 residues. Losses at the gene ends were 7 bases for V and 4 bases for J; bases not matched to a gene: 21. DNA for the CDR3: TGTGCCAGCATCCCCGGATGGGACAGGGTAGTTCGACTGGCAGATACGCAGTATTTT. Its protein is CASIPGWDRVVRLADTQYF.

The V and J genes are TRBV5-1 and TRBJ2-2; perhaps TRBD2 as D (6 bases). Germline V gives CDR1 SGHRS, CDR2 YFSETQ. This CDR3 is 16 amino acids long. Trimming took off 1 base at V and 5 bases at J, with 15 bases between the two ends. The CDR3: CASSLQLAPGTGELFF. The CDR3 coding sequence is TGCGCCAGCAGCTTGCAACTAGCACCGGGAACCGGGGAGCTGTTTTTT.

The genes are TRBV30 and TRBJ1-1, with a tentative D call TRBD1 (5 bases). V lost 4 bases, J lost 6 bases, and 15 bases lay in between. CDR3 length: 13 amino acids. Germline CDR1 reads GTSNPN; CDR2 reads SVGIG (reference sequence). The CDR3 region is CAWIREGPAEAFF. In DNA, the CDR3 is TGTGCCTGGATCAGGGAAGGACCGGCTGAAGCTTTCTTT.

This chain links TRBV19 with TRBJ2-5; 8 bases align to TRBD2. The length of the CDR3 is 16 residues. Looked up from germline, CDR1 is LNHDA and CDR2 is SQIVND (reference sequence). V lost 2 bases to trimming and J lost 5 bases; unmatched junction nucleotides: 10. In DNA form, the CDR3 reads TGTGCCAGTAGTATATCGGGGTGGGGACTAGGGGAGACCCAGTACTTC. It specifies CASSISGWGLGETQYF.

V is TRBV6-4 and J is TRBJ2-3; 9 bases are shared with TRBD2. Losses at the gene ends were 5 bases for V and 1 base for J; bases not matched to a gene: 7. Germline V gives CDR1 MRHNA, CDR2 SNTAGT. The CDR3 extends over 16 amino acids. This CDR3 reads CASSLSPSGGTDTQYF. In DNA, the CDR3 is TGTGCCAGCAGTCTCTCTCCTAGCGGGGGCACAGATACGCAGTATTTT.

This chain links TRBV5-1 with TRBJ2-2, with a weak D call TRBD1 (7 bases). The CDR3 spans 14 residues. The V end lost 2 bases, the J end lost 9 bases, and 14 bases lay between the germline ends. Germline V lookup: CDR1 SGHRS, CDR2 YFSETQ. The DNA of the CDR3 is TGCGCCAGCAGCTTTGAAGGAGGGGGCCGGGAGCTGTTTTTT. Encoded protein: CASSFEGGGRELFF.

The J gene is TRBJ2-1, the V gene TRBV4-1; D perhaps matches TRBD2 (5 bases). The CDR3 loop spans 16 amino acids. Trimming cost V 4 bases and J 5 bases, with 18 bases left between them. The germline CDR1 and CDR2 sequences are MGHRA and YSYEKL. CDR3 residues: CASSRGGTGSHNEQFF. DNA for the CDR3: TGCGCCAGCAGCCGAGGAGGAACGGGGAGCCACAATGAGCAGTTCTTC.

CDR3 protein: CAWTPPWDSPNYGYTF. The CDR3 region has the DNA TGTGCCTGGACCCCCCCCTGGGACAGCCCTAACTATGGCTACACCTTC. The rearrangement uses TRBV30 and TRBJ1-2; TRBD1 agrees at 7 bases. V lost 4 bases and J lost 0; bases outside the gene matches: 11. Looked up from germline, CDR1 is GTSNPN and CDR2 is SVGIG (reference sequence). CDR3 length: 16 amino acids.

V is TRBV7-2 and J is TRBJ1-4; 7 bases fit TRBD1. The CDR3 sequence is 14 residues long. In germline, CDR1 is SGHTA, CDR2 FQGNSA. V lost 5 bases and J lost 2; bases outside the gene matches: 2. The CDR3 DNA sequence: TGTGCCAGCAGCCGCAGGGGGACTAATGAAAAACTGTTTTTT. Its translation is CASSRRGTNEKLFF.

V usage is TRBV3-1 (or the pseudogene TRBV3-2) and J usage is TRBJ2-2; maybe TRBD2 (6 bases). CDR3 length equals 13 residues. Germline V gives CDR1 LGHDT, CDR2 YNNKEL (reference sequence). V was trimmed by 2 bases and J by 7 bases, leaving 8 bases between them. CDR3 DNA: TGTGCCAGCAGCCAATGGAGGGGCGGGGAGCTGTTTTTT. This codes for CASSQWRGGELFF.

This clone showed up just once. The genes are TRBV28 and TRBJ2-7; 7 bases are shared with TRBD1. The length of the CDR3 is 15 residues. Germline V gives CDR1 MDHEN, CDR2 SYDVKM. V lost 1 base to trimming and J lost 2 bases; unmatched junction nucleotides: 5. DNA for the CDR3: TGTGCCAGCAGTTTATCCCCGGGGACAGCCTACGAGCAGTACTTC. Translation gives CASSLSPGTAYEQYF.

The chain carries TRBV11-3 and TRBJ2-2; 8 bases map to TRBD2. The germline V gene encodes CDR1 SGHNT and CDR2 YENEEA. The CDR3 extends over 15 amino acids. V was pared by 5 bases and J by 7 bases, with 9 bases of the junction left unmatched. The CDR3 DNA is TGTGCCAGCAGCACCGGGGGGGCAGGAATCGGGGAGCTGTTTTTT. This sequence encodes CASSTGGAGIGELFF.